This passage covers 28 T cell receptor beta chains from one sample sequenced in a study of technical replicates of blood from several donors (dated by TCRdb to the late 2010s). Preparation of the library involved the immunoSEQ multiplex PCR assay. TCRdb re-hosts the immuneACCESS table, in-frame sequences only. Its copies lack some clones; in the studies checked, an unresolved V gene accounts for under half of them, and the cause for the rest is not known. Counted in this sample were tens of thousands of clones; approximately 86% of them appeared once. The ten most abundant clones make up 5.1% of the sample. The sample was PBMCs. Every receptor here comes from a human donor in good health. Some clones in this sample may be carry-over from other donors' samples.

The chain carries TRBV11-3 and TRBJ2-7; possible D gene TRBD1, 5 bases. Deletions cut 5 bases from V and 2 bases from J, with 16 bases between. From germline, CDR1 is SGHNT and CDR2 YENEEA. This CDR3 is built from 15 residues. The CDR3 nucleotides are TGTGCCAGCAGCCTGAACACAGGATACACCTACGAGCAGTACTTC. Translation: CASSLNTGYTYEQYF.

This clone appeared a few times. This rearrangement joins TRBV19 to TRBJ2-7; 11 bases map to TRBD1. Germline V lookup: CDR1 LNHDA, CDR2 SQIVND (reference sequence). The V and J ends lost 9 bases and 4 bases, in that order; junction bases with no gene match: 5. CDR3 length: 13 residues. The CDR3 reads CASSRDRGYEQYF. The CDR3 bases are TGTGCCAGCTCCCGGGACAGGGGGTACGAGCAGTACTTC.

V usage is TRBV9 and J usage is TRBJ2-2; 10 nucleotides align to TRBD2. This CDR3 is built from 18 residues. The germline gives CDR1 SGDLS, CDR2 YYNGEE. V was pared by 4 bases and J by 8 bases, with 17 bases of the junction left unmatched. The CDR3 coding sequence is TGTGCCAGCAGCCCCCAAATAGGTCTAGCGGGGGCCCAGGGGGAGCTGTTTTTT. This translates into CASSPQIGLAGAQGELFF.

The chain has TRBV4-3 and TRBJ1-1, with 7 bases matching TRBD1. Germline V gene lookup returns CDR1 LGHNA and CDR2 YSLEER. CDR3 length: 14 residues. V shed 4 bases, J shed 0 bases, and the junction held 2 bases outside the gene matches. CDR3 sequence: CASSLDRLNTEAFF. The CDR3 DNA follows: TGCGCCAGCAGCCTGGACAGGTTGAACACTGAAGCTTTCTTT.

This chain's CDR3 is CASSLSGSGRGETQYF. The CDR3, as DNA: TGTGCCAGCAGCTTAAGCGGTAGCGGGAGAGGGGAGACCCAGTACTTC. The genes are TRBV7-2 and TRBJ2-5; 9 nucleotides line up with TRBD2. V shed 2 bases, J shed 5 bases, and the junction held 9 bases outside the gene matches. CDR3 length equals 16 residues. CDR1 is SGHTA, CDR2 FQGNSA, per germline.

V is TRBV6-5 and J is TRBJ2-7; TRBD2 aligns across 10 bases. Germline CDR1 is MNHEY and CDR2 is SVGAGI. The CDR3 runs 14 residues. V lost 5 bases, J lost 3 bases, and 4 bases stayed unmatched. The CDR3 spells CASSASGRNYEQYF. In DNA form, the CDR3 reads TGTGCCAGCAGTGCTAGCGGGAGAAACTACGAGCAGTACTTC.

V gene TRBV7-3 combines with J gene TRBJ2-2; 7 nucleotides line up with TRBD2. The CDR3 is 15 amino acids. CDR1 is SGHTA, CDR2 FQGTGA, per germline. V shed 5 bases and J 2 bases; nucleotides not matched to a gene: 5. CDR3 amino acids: CASSLSGDNTGELFF. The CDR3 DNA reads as TGTGCCAGCAGCCTGAGCGGGGACAACACCGGGGAGCTGTTTTTT.

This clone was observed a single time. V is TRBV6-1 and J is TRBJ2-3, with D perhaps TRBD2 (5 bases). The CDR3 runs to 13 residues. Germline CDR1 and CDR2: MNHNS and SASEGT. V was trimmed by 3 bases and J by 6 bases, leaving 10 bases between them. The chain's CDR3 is CASSDGGSDTQYF. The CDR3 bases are TGTGCCAGCAGTGATGGTGGGAGCGATACGCAGTATTTT.

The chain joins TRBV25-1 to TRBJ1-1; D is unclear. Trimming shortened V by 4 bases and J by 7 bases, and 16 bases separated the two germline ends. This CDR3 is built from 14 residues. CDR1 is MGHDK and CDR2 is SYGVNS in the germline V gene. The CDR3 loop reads CASSAYTAYNEAFF. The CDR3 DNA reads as TGTGCCAGCAGTGCTTACACAGCCTACAATGAAGCTTTCTTT.

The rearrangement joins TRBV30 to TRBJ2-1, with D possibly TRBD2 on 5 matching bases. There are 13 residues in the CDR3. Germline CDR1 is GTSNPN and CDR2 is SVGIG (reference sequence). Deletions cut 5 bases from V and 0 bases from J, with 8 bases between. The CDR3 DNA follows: TGTGCCTGGGAGCGGAGCTCCTACAATGAGCAGTTCTTC. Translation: CAWERSSYNEQFF.

This chain's CDR3 is CASSPGTSIGAYEQYF. In DNA, the CDR3 is TGCGCCAGCAGCCCGGGAACTTCGATCGGCGCCTACGAGCAGTACTTC. The chain has TRBV4-1 and TRBJ2-7, with D maybe TRBD2 (5 bases). The CDR3 loop spans 16 amino acids. Germline CDR1 MGHRA, CDR2 YSYEKL. Trimming took off 4 bases at V and 2 bases at J, with 18 bases between the two ends.

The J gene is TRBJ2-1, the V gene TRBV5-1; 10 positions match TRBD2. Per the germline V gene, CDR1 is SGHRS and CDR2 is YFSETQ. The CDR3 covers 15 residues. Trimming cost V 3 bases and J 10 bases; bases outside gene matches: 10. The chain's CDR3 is CASSSTSGAPGEQFF. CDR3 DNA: TGCGCCAGCAGCTCCACTAGCGGGGCGCCTGGAGAGCAGTTCTTC.

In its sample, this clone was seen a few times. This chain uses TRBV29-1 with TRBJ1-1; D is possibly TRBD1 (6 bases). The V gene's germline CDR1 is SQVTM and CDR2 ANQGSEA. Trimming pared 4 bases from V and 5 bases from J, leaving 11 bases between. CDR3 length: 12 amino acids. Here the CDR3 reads CSVGTDGTEAFF. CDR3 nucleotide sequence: TGCAGCGTTGGGACAGATGGAACTGAAGCTTTCTTT. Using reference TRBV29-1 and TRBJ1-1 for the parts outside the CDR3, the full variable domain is SAVISQKPSRDICQRGTSLTIQCQVDSQVTMMFWYRQQPGQSLTLIATANQGSEATYESGFVIDKFPISRPNLTFSTLTVSNMSPEDSSIYLCSVGTDGTEAFFGQGTRLTVV.

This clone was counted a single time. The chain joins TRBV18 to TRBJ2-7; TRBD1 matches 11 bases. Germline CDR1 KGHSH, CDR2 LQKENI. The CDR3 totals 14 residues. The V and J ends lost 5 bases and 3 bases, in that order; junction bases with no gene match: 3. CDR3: CASSTGTGGYEQYF. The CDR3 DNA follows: TGTGCCAGCTCAACCGGGACAGGGGGCTACGAGCAGTACTTC.

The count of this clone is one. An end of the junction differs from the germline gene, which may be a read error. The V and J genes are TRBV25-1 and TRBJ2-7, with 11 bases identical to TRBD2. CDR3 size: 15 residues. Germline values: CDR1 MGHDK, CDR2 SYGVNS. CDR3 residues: CASSDLAGGFLRAHF. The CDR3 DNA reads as TGTGCCAGCAGTGACCTAGCGGGGGGCTTTCTACGAGCGCACTTC.

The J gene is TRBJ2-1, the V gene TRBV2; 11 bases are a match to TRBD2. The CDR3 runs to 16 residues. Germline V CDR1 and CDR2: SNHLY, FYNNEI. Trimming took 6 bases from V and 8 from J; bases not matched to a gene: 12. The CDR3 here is CASRSPGLAEVHEQFF. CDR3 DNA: TGTGCCAGCAGATCGCCGGGACTAGCGGAAGTACATGAGCAGTTCTTC.

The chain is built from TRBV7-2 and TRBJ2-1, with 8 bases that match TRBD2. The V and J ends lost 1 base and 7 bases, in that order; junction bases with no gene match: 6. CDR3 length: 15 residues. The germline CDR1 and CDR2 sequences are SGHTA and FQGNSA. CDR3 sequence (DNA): TGTGCCAGCAGCTTAGATGTAGTAGCGGGGAATGAGCAGTTCTTC. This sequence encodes CASSLDVVAGNEQFF.

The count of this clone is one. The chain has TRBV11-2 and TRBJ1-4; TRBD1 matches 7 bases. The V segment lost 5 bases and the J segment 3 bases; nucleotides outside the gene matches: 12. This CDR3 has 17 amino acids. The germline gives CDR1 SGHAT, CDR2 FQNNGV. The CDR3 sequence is CASSPKIRGRANEKLFF. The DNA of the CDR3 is TGTGCCAGCAGCCCTAAGATAAGGGGGCGGGCTAATGAAAAACTGTTTTTT.

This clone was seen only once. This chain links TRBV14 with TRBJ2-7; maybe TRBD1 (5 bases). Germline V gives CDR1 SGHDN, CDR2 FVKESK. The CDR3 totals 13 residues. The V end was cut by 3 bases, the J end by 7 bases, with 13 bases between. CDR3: CASSHAVRGEQYF. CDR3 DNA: TGTGCCAGCAGCCACGCCGTTAGGGGTGAGCAGTACTTC.

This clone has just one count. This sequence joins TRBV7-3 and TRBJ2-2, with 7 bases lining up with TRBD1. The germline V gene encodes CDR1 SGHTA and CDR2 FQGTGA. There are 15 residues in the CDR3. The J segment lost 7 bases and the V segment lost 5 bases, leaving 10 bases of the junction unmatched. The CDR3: CASSLRQGVDGELFF. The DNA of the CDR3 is TGTGCCAGCAGCCTAAGACAGGGAGTTGACGGGGAGCTGTTTTTT.

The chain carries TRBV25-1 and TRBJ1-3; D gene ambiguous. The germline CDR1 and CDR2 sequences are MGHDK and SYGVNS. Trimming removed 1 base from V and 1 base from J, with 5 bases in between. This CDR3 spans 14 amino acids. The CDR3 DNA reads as TGTGCCAGCAGTGAATCGGGATCTGGAAACACCATATATTTT. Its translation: CASSESGSGNTIYF.

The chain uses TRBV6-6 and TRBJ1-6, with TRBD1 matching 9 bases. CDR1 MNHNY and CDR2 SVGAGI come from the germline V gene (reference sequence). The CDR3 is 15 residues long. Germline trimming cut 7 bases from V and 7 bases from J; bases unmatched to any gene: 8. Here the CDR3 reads CASTKWGTGNSPLHF. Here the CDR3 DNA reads TGTGCCAGCACCAAATGGGGGACAGGGAATTCACCCCTCCACTTT.

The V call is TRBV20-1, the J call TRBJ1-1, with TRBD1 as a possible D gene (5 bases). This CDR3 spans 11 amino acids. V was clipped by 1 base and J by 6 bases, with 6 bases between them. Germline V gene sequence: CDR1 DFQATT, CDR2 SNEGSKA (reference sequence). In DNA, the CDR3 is TGCAGTGCTAGAGTCAGGGCTGAAGCTTTCTTT. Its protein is CSARVRAEAFF.

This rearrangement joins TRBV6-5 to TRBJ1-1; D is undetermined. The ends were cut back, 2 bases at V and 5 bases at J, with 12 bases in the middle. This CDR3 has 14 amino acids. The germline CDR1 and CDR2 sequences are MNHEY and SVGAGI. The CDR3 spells CASSYEETGTEAFF. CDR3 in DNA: TGTGCCAGCAGTTACGAGGAGACGGGGACTGAAGCTTTCTTT.

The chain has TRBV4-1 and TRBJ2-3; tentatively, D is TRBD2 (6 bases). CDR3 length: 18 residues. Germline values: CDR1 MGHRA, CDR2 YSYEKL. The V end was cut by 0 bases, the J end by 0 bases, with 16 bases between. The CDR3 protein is CASSQDARGTTSTDTQYF. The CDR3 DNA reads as TGCGCCAGCAGCCAAGATGCGCGGGGCACTACTAGCACAGATACGCAGTATTTT.

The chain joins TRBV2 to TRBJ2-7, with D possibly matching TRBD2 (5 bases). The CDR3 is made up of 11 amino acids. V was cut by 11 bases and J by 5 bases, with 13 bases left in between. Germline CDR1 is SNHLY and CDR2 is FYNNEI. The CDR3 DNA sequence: TGTGCCGGTGGGAGCGTGCACGAGCAGTACTTC. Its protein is CAGGSVHEQYF.

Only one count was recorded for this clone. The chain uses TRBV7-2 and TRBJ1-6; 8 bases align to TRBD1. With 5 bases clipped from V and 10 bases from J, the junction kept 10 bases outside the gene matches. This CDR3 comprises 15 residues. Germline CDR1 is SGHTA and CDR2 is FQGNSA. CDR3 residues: CASSGQDRAGSPLHF. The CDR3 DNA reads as TGTGCCAGCAGCGGACAGGACAGGGCAGGCTCACCCCTCCACTTT.

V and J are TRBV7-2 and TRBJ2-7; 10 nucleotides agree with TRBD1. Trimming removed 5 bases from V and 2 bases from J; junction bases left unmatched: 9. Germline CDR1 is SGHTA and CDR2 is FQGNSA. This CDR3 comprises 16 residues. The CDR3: CASSVDSGTGAYEQYF. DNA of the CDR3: TGTGCCAGCAGCGTAGATTCCGGGACAGGGGCCTACGAGCAGTACTTC.